Below, 24 T cell receptor beta chains from the same sample are listed, as sequenced in a study of blood T cells in healthy people across ages. The authors ran a second PCR of 7 to 11 cycles using a sample-barcoded 5' primer and a J-beta primer mix. Via MiXCR, TCRdb re-called the 5' RACE reads, giving one row per CDR3 protein. The data show more than 1.4 million distinct CDR3 sequences, 42% seen once. Sequencing used blood. Receptors were obtained from a woman aged 18-29 years in good health.

The rearrangement uses TRBV24-1 and TRBJ2-3; D remains ambiguous. This CDR3 contains 15 residues. Trimming removed 1 base from V and 6 bases from J, with 13 bases in between. CDR1 is KGHDR, CDR2 SFDVKD, per germline. Here the CDR3 DNA reads TGTGCCACCAGTGATTTATTCCCTCCGGCGGATACGCAGTATTTT. It specifies CATSDLFPPADTQYF.

This clonotype was found a few times. The chain uses TRBV25-1 and TRBJ1-4; D is possibly TRBD1 (5 bases). CDR1 and CDR2 from the germline V gene are MGHDK and SYGVNS. V lost 6 bases and J lost 7, with 15 bases in between. The CDR3 runs to 14 residues. The CDR3 DNA sequence: TGTGCCAGCAGAACAGGATCCCGGAGTGAAAAACTGTTTTTT. This sequence encodes CASRTGSRSEKLFF.

This clonotype turned up a few times. The V and J genes are TRBV20-1 and TRBJ1-5; maybe TRBD1 (5 bases). The ends were cut back, 3 bases at V and 0 bases at J, with 12 bases in the middle. From germline, CDR1 is DFQATT and CDR2 SNEGSKA (reference sequence). This CDR3 has 15 amino acids. The CDR3 region is CSASGRTNSNQPQHF. The CDR3 coding sequence is TGCAGTGCTAGCGGACGGACAAATAGCAATCAGCCCCAGCATTTT.

The V call is TRBV4-1, the J call TRBJ1-6, with TRBD1 identical over 7 bases. From germline, CDR1 is MGHRA and CDR2 YSYEKL. J was trimmed by 7 bases and V by 5 bases; bases with no gene match: 5. The CDR3 runs to 14 residues. The CDR3 DNA reads as TGCGCCAGCAGCAGTACAGGGGCCAATTCACCCCTCCACTTT. Amino acids: CASSSTGANSPLHF.

The V and J genes are TRBV12-3 or TRBV12-4 and TRBJ1-4; no firm D call. Trimming cost V 5 bases and J 2 bases, with 12 bases left between them. This CDR3 has 15 residues. The CDR3 reads CASSETGGTNEKLFF. The CDR3, as DNA: TGTGCCAGCAGTGAAACGGGCGGCACTAATGAAAAACTGTTTTTT.

This clonotype was seen only a few times. The chain employs TRBV7-9 and TRBJ2-1, with a tentative D call TRBD1 (6 bases). V lost 3 bases and J 6 bases, leaving 12 bases between the germline ends. Germline CDR1 is SEHNR and CDR2 is FQNEAQ (reference sequence). This CDR3 contains 14 residues. CDR3 bases: TGTGCCAGCAGCTTCAAGGGGGTGTCCAATGAGCAGTTCTTC. Protein: CASSFKGVSNEQFF.

V is TRBV4-2 and J is TRBJ2-7; D is possibly TRBD1 or TRBD2 (5 bases each). V was pared by 1 base and J by 3 bases, with 25 bases between. CDR1 and CDR2 from the germline V gene are LGHNA and YNFKEQ. The CDR3 covers 19 residues. In DNA form, the CDR3 reads TGTGCCAGCAGCCAAGCCCCGGGGCAGGCCCAAATTATCGGCTACGAGCAGTACTTC. Translated: CASSQAPGQAQIIGYEQYF.

Turning to this clonotype: The junction shows a germline mismatch at one end, possibly a read error. This chain uses TRBV5-5 with TRBJ1-1, with D perhaps matching TRBD1 (6 bases). From germline, CDR1 is SGHKS and CDR2 YYEKEE (reference sequence). The CDR3 totals 13 residues. The CDR3 spells CASRGTGNTQAFF. The CDR3 coding sequence is TGTGCCAGCAGGGGCACAGGGAACACTCAAGCTTTCTTT. The whole variable domain, filled in from reference TRBV5-5 and TRBJ1-1, reads DAGVTQSPTHLIKTRGQQVTLRCSPISGHKSVSWYQQVLGQGPQFIFQYYEKEERGRGNFPDRFSARQFPNYSSELNVNALLLGDSALYLCASRGTGNTQAFFGQGTRLTVV.

The chain uses TRBV20-1 and TRBJ2-7, with D perhaps TRBD1 or TRBD2 (5 bases each). The CDR3 length is 14 residues. Germline CDR1 is DFQATT and CDR2 is SNEGSKA (reference sequence). Deletions cut 6 bases from V and 7 bases from J, with 22 bases between. This chain's CDR3 is CSAPGRVALGEQYF. The CDR3 coding sequence is TGCAGTGCCCCGGGGCGGGTGGCGTTGGGTGAGCAGTACTTC.

In its sample, this clonotype was seen a few times. The chain links TRBV12-3 or TRBV12-4 to TRBJ2-1; D is unclear. Trimming removed 5 bases at V and 10 bases at J, with 9 bases between. The CDR3 runs 11 residues. The CDR3 DNA reads as TGTGCCAGCAGTCGCTCAGTCGAGCAGTTCTTC. It translates to CASSRSVEQFF.

This clonotype was seen more than once but under ten times. The rearrangement uses TRBV5-1 and TRBJ2-3; no clear D gene. Trimming removed 0 bases at V and 1 base at J, with 9 bases between. From germline, CDR1 is SGHRS and CDR2 YFSETQ. The CDR3 covers 15 residues. CDR3 amino acids: CASSLGNPGTDTQYF. CDR3 DNA sequence: TGCGCCAGCAGCTTGGGTAATCCCGGCACAGATACGCAGTATTTT.

This clonotype has at least ten counts. The chain recombines TRBV29-1 with TRBJ2-1; the D gene is possibly TRBD1 (5 bases). Germline CDR1 is SQVTM and CDR2 is ANQGSEA. The CDR3 loop spans 13 amino acids. V lost 7 bases and J lost 5, with 15 bases in between. This chain's CDR3 is CSAARTFDNEQFF. In nucleotides, the CDR3 is TGCAGCGCCGCCAGGACATTCGACAATGAGCAGTTCTTC.

This clonotype came up a few times. This chain connects TRBV3-1 to TRBJ2-1, with TRBD1 matching over 7 bases. Losses at the gene ends were 4 bases for V and 5 bases for J; bases not matched to a gene: 8. The CDR3 is 15 residues long. Germline V gene sequence: CDR1 LGHDT, CDR2 YNNKEL (reference sequence). Here the CDR3 DNA reads TGTGCCAGCAGCCCCGGAGACAGGGCCCACAATGAGCAGTTCTTC. This sequence encodes CASSPGDRAHNEQFF.

This clonotype was detected a few times. The V gene is TRBV7-6, the J gene TRBJ2-3; D call uncertain. Trimming left V 5 bases short and J 7 bases short, with 10 bases between. This CDR3 is 12 amino acids long. Germline V lookup: CDR1 SGHVS, CDR2 FNYEAQ. The CDR3 loop is CASSRNENTQYF. The CDR3 bases are TGTGCCAGCAGCCGAAACGAAAATACGCAGTATTTT.

Comments on this clonotype: The junction departs from the called germline gene at one end, perhaps through a read error. V gene TRBV12-3 or TRBV12-4 combines with J gene TRBJ1-1; 7 bases are shared with TRBD1. The CDR3 runs to 15 residues. The chain's CDR3 is CAGSSLWTGNTEAFF. The CDR3 bases are TGTGCCGGCAGTTCCCTCTGGACAGGTAACACTGAAGCTTTCTTT.

V gene TRBV2 combines with J gene TRBJ2-1; 8 nucleotides match TRBD1. CDR1 and CDR2 from the germline V gene are SNHLY and FYNNEI. V gave up 2 bases and J gave up 10 bases; unmatched junction bases: 7. The CDR3 has 14 amino acids. CDR3 DNA: TGTGCCAGCAGTGAAAGTCCAGGGGGCGACGAGCAGTTCTTC. It codes for CASSESPGGDEQFF.

At least ten counts were recorded for this clonotype. This chain links TRBV28 with TRBJ2-4; D is possibly TRBD1 or TRBD2 (5 bases each). Germline V lookup: CDR1 MDHEN, CDR2 SYDVKM. Trimming took off 3 bases at V and 0 bases at J, with 15 bases between the two ends. CDR3 length: 17 amino acids. The CDR3 region is CASSFLSRGVAKNIQYF. In DNA, the CDR3 is TGTGCCAGCAGTTTTTTAAGCCGAGGGGTAGCCAAAAACATTCAGTACTTC.

This clonotype showed up just once. The chain combines TRBV7-7 with TRBJ2-3; 8 bases align to TRBD2. Germline CDR1 and CDR2: SSHAT and FNYEAQ (reference sequence). This CDR3 contains 14 residues. V lost 2 bases and J lost 6; bases outside the gene matches: 4. In nucleotides, the CDR3 is TGTGCCAGCAGCTTAAGCGGGAGAGGGGATACGCAGTATTTT. Encoded protein: CASSLSGRGDTQYF.

The genes are TRBV27 and TRBJ2-1; 7 nucleotides line up with TRBD2. V gave up 5 bases and J gave up 14 bases; unmatched junction bases: 18. Germline V gene lookup returns CDR1 MNHEY and CDR2 SMNVEV (reference sequence). The CDR3 runs 15 residues. CDR3 in amino acids: CASSGASGPWGGKFF. Here the CDR3 DNA reads TGTGCCAGCAGTGGCGCTAGCGGTCCGTGGGGGGGGAAGTTCTTC.

This clonotype was counted only a few times. The chain is built from TRBV7-9 and TRBJ2-5; D may be TRBD2 (5 bases). V was pared by 5 bases and J by 10 bases, with 17 bases between. The CDR3 consists of 13 residues. Germline CDR1 is SEHNR and CDR2 is FQNEAQ (reference sequence). Written as DNA, the CDR3 is TGTGCCAGCAGCGAGCGGAGCGAAGGGATCCAGTACTTC. It yields the protein CASSERSEGIQYF. Together with reference TRBV7-9 and TRBJ2-5, the CDR3 gives the full variable domain: DTGVSQNPRHKITKRGQNVTFRCDPISEHNRLYWYRQTLGQGPEFLTYFQNEAQLEKSRLLSDRFSAERPKGSFSTLEIQRTEQGDSAMYLCASSERSEGIQYFGPGTRLLVL.

V and J are TRBV10-3 and TRBJ2-7, with no clear D. The V end lost 5 bases, the J end lost 7 bases, and 9 bases lay between the germline ends. Per the germline V gene, CDR1 is ENHRY and CDR2 is SYGVKD. CDR3 size: 11 residues. CDR3 nucleotide sequence: TGTGCCATCAGTAAGGGTAATGAGCAGTACTTC. It is translated as CAISKGNEQYF.

The rearrangement links TRBV3-1 to TRBJ1-5; no reliable D call. Trimming removed 3 bases at V and 2 bases at J, with 11 bases between. This CDR3 comprises 15 residues. Germline V gene sequence: CDR1 LGHDT, CDR2 YNNKEL (reference sequence). DNA of the CDR3: TGTGCCAGCAGCCACCTTGGGGATGGCAATCAGCCCCAGCATTTT. Translated, it gives CASSHLGDGNQPQHF. The entire variable domain, with the rest obtained from reference TRBV3-1 and TRBJ1-5, is as follows: DTAVSQTPKYLVTQMGNDKSIKCEQNLGHDTMYWYKQDSKKFLKIMFSYNNKELIINETVPNRFSPKSPDKAHLNLHINSLELGDSAVYFCASSHLGDGNQPQHFGDGTRLSIL.

This clonotype was seen a handful of times. The chain carries TRBV10-3 and TRBJ2-1; TRBD1 agrees at 9 bases. V lost 3 bases and J lost 9; bases outside the gene matches: 6. Germline CDR1 and CDR2: ENHRY and SYGVKD. There are 14 residues in the CDR3. CDR3 DNA sequence: TGTGCCATCAGTGACACGAACAGGGGGCTTGAGCAGTTCTTC. Translated: CAISDTNRGLEQFF.

This clonotype has just a few counts. J is TRBJ1-4 and V is TRBV6-2 or TRBV6-3; D ambiguous. The germline V and J ends were trimmed by 6 bases and 10 bases, with 15 bases remaining between them. CDR1 is MNHEY and CDR2 is SVGEGT in the germline V gene. The CDR3 extends over 13 amino acids. The CDR3 loop is CASRGRQLGKLFF. The DNA of the CDR3 is TGTGCCAGCAGGGGTCGTCAACTCGGAAAACTGTTTTTT.